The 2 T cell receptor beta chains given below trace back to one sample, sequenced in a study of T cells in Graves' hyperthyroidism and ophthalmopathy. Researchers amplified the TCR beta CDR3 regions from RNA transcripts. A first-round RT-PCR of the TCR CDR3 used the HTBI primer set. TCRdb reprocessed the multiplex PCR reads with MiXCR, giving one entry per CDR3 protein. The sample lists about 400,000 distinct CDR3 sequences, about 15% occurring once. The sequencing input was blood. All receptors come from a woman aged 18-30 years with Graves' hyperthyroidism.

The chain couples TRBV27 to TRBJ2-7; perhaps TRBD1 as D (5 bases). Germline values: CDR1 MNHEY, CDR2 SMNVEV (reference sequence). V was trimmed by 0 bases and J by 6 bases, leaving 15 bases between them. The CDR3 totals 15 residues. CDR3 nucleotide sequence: TGTGCCAGCAGTTTATCGCCAGGGCAGTTACGCGAGCAGTACTTC. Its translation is CASSLSPGQLREQYF.

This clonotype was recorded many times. Here the CDR3 reads CASTTWGNYGYTF. The CDR3 DNA follows: TGTGCCAGCACCACTTGGGGGAACTATGGCTACACCTTC. The chain links TRBV3-1 to TRBJ1-2; D is perhaps TRBD1 (5 bases). Germline V lookup: CDR1 LGHDT, CDR2 YNNKEL (reference sequence). V lost 7 bases and J 2 bases, leaving 11 bases between the germline ends. The CDR3 has 13 amino acids.